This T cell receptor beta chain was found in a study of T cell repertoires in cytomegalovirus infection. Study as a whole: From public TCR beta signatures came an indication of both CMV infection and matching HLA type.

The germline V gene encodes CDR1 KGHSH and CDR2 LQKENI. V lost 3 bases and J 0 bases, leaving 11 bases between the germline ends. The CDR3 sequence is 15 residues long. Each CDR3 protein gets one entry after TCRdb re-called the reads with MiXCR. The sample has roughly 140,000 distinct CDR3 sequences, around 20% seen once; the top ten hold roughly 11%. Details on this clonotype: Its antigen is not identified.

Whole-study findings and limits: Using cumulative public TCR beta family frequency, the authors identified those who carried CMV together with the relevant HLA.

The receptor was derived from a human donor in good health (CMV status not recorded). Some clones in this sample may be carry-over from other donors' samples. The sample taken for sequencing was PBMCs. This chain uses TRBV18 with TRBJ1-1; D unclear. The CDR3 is CASSPPGIMNTEAFF. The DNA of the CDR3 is TGTGCCAGCTCACCCCCGGGGATCATGAACACTGAAGCTTTCTTT.